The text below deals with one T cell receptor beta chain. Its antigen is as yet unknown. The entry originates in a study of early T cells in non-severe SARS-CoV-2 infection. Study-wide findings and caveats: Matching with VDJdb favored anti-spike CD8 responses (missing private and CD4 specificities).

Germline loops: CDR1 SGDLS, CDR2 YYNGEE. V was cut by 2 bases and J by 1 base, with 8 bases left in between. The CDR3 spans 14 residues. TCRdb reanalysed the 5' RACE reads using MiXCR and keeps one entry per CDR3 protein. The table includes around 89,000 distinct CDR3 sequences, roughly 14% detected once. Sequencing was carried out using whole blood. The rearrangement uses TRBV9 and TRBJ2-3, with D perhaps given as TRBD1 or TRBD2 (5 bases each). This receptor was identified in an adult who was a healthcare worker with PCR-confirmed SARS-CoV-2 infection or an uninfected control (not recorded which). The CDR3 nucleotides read TGTGCCAGCAGCGTCAGAGGGGGCACAGATACGCAGTATTTT. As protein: CASSVRGGTDTQYF.